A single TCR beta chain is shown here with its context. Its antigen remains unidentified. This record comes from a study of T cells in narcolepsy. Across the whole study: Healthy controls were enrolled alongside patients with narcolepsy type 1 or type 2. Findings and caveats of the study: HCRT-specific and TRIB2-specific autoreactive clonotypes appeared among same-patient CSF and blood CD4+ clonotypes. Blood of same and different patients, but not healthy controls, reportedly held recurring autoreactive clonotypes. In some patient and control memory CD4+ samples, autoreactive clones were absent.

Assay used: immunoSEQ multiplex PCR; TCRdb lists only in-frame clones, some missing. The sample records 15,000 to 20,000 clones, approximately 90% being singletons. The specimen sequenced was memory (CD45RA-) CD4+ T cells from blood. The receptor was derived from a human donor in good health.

CDR3 DNA: TGTGCCAGCATGGGGGGGATAGGATATAATTCACCCCTCCACTTT. It specifies CASMGGIGYNSPLHF. This sequence joins TRBV2 and TRBJ1-6, with a weak D call TRBD1 (5 bases). Germline lookup yields CDR1 SNHLY and CDR2 FYNNEI. This CDR3 is 15 amino acids long. Trimming removed 7 bases from V and 4 bases from J, with 14 bases in between.